The 25 T cell receptor beta chains reported below all come from one sample, sequenced in a study of shared clonotypes between healthy human individuals. Clones were sequenced by immunoSEQ multiplex PCR, and TCRdb holds only the in-frame ones, with some missing. The sample has 2 million or so clones, roughly 94% seen once; the top ten hold 0.13%. Sequenced sample: naive CD4+ T cells sorted from blood. Stated subset: CD45RA+ positively selected. The receptors shown here come from a man younger than 35 in good health.

This sequence joins TRBV6-6 and TRBJ2-3; 7 bases match TRBD1. With V trimmed by 2 bases and J by 8 bases, 7 bases remained unmatched. The CDR3 consists of 14 residues. Germline-derived CDR1 and CDR2 are MNHNY and SVGAGI (reference sequence). CDR3 residues: CASSYRTGESTQYF. CDR3 DNA: TGTGCCAGCAGTTACCGAACAGGGGAGAGTACGCAGTATTTT.

As to this clone: Relative to the germline gene, one junction end is altered; a read error may explain this. The chain uses TRBV6-1 and TRBJ1-1, with TRBD1 identical over 8 bases. This CDR3 has 13 residues. Germline lookup yields CDR1 MNHNS and CDR2 SASEGT. CDR3 amino acids: CASSEARGRGLVF. The CDR3 nucleotides read TGTGCCAGCAGTGAAGCCAGGGGGCGCGGGTTAGTCTTT.

The genes are TRBV4-2 and TRBJ2-2, with TRBD2 matching over 10 bases. Germline V lookup: CDR1 LGHNA, CDR2 YNFKEQ. V shed 1 base and J 1 base; nucleotides not matched to a gene: 12. This CDR3 comprises 20 residues. CDR3 sequence: CASSQVVGLAGARNTGELFF. For the CDR3, the DNA is TGTGCCAGCAGCCAAGTTGTGGGTCTAGCGGGGGCCAGGAACACCGGGGAGCTGTTTTTT.

The chain joins TRBV11-2 to TRBJ2-5, with 11 positions matching TRBD2. Germline CDR1 and CDR2: SGHAT and FQNNGV. The CDR3 runs to 16 residues. V lost 4 bases and J lost 2; bases outside the gene matches: 6. CDR3 sequence: CASSYSSGRFQETQYF. CDR3 sequence (DNA): TGTGCCAGCAGCTACTCTAGCGGGAGGTTTCAAGAGACCCAGTACTTC.

This clone appeared a single time. The chain has TRBV6-4 and TRBJ2-1; maybe TRBD2 (6 bases). The CDR3 spans 15 residues. Germline loops: CDR1 MRHNA, CDR2 SNTAGT. The germline V and J ends were trimmed by 7 bases and 10 bases, with 23 bases remaining between them. The CDR3 reads CASKRSGGASWEQFF. CDR3 coding DNA: TGTGCCAGCAAGAGATCCGGGGGTGCCTCGTGGGAGCAGTTCTTC.

In this sample, this clone turned up once. This chain uses TRBV6-5 with TRBJ1-4; 7 bases align to TRBD1. The CDR3 is 14 residues long. Germline V gene sequence: CDR1 MNHEY, CDR2 SVGAGI. V dropped 5 bases and J dropped 7; count of bases not matched to a gene: 7. The CDR3 spells CASSPPGQSEKLFF. The CDR3 coding sequence is TGTGCCAGCAGTCCACCGGGACAGAGTGAAAAACTGTTTTTT.

V usage is TRBV5-1 and J usage is TRBJ1-1, with TRBD1 as a possible D gene (5 bases). The V gene's germline CDR1 is SGHRS and CDR2 YFSETQ. The ends were cut back, 3 bases at V and 5 bases at J, with 14 bases in the middle. CDR3 length equals 14 residues. The CDR3 DNA follows: TGCGCCAGCAGCTCTGGCGACAGTTATACTGAAGCTTTCTTT. This translates into CASSSGDSYTEAFF.

The rearrangement joins TRBV11-3 to TRBJ1-1; 8 bases align to TRBD1. J was trimmed by 1 base and V by 5 bases; bases with no gene match: 9. Germline CDR1 and CDR2: SGHNT and YENEEA. This CDR3 comprises 16 residues. The CDR3 coding sequence is TGTGCCAGCAGCCCCCCCCCGGGACAGGAGAACACTGAAGCTTTCTTT. Its protein is CASSPPPGQENTEAFF. Based on the CDR3 plus reference TRBV11-3 and TRBJ1-1, the full variable domain is EAGVVQSPRYKIIEKKQPVAFWCNPISGHNTLYWYLQNLGQGPELLIRYENEEAVDDSQLPKDRFSAERLKGVDSTLKIQPAELGDSAVYLCASSPPPGQENTEAFFGQGTRLTVV.

The chain has TRBV11-2 and TRBJ1-6; D may be TRBD1 (5 bases). Germline CDR1 reads SGHAT; CDR2 reads FQNNGV. Trimming stripped 5 bases from V and 7 bases from J, with 21 bases between. The length of the CDR3 is 17 residues. CDR3 sequence: CASSLSLGAGGNSPLHF. CDR3 in DNA: TGTGCCAGCAGCCTCTCCCTCGGGGCGGGGGGAAATTCACCCCTCCACTTT. The entire variable domain, with the rest obtained from reference TRBV11-2 and TRBJ1-6, is as follows: EAGVAQSPRYKIIEKRQSVAFWCNPISGHATLYWYQQILGQGPKLLIQFQNNGVVDDSQLPKDRFSAERLKGVDSTLKIQPAKLEDSAVYLCASSLSLGAGGNSPLHFGNGTRLTVT.

The J gene is TRBJ1-6, the V gene TRBV5-4; the D is unclear. CDR3 length: 12 amino acids. V was cut by 2 bases and J by 9 bases, with 6 bases left in between. Germline assignment: CDR1 SGHNT and CDR2 YYREEE (reference sequence). The DNA for the CDR3 is TGTGCCAGCAGCTTACGGGTTTCACCCCTCCACTTT. Residues: CASSLRVSPLHF.

For this clone: Additional DNA sequences in this sample encode the identical CDR3. The chain combines TRBV28 with TRBJ1-1; D not resolved. This CDR3 contains 13 residues. Trimming took off 3 bases at V and 1 base at J, with 6 bases between the two ends. The germline CDR1 and CDR2 sequences are MDHEN and SYDVKM. In nucleotides, the CDR3 is TGTGCCAGCAGTTTTCGAAGGAACACTGAAGCTTTCTTT. Encoded protein: CASSFRRNTEAFF. Based on the CDR3 plus reference TRBV28 and TRBJ1-1, the full variable domain is DVKVTQSSRYLVKRTGEKVFLECVQDMDHENMFWYRQDPGLGLRLIYFSYDVKMKEKGDIPEGYSVSREKKERFSLILESASTNQTSMYLCASSFRRNTEAFFGQGTRLTVV.

The DNA for the CDR3 is TGTGCCAGCAGCTCAGGGACGGGGGGCACTGAAGCTTTCTTT. Amino acid sequence: CASSSGTGGTEAFF. This rearrangement joins TRBV11-2 to TRBJ1-1, with a possible D match to TRBD1 (5 bases). CDR3 length: 14 amino acids. Germline V CDR1 and CDR2: SGHAT, FQNNGV. The V end was cut by 4 bases, the J end by 4 bases, with 13 bases between.

V is TRBV19 and J is TRBJ1-2; 7 bases fit TRBD1. Germline CDR1 and CDR2: LNHDA and SQIVND (reference sequence). With 6 bases clipped from V and 0 bases from J, the junction kept 7 bases outside the gene matches. The CDR3 contains 15 residues. In DNA form, the CDR3 reads TGTGCCAGTAGAGGGGGACAGCGAACTAACTATGGCTACACCTTC. It is translated as CASRGGQRTNYGYTF.

The rearrangement joins TRBV9 to TRBJ2-5, with 10 bases identical to TRBD2. CDR1 is SGDLS, CDR2 YYNGEE, per germline. The CDR3 runs to 14 residues. Unmatched junction bases numbered 4, after V lost 3 bases and J lost 5 bases. The CDR3 is CASSGSGRQETQYF. In DNA form, the CDR3 reads TGTGCCAGCAGCGGTAGCGGGAGGCAGGAGACCCAGTACTTC.

The chain combines TRBV7-9 with TRBJ1-2; 10 nucleotides match TRBD1. The CDR3 loop spans 16 amino acids. In germline, CDR1 is SEHNR, CDR2 FQNEAQ (reference sequence). The J segment lost 5 bases and the V segment lost 4 bases, leaving 10 bases of the junction unmatched. In DNA form, the CDR3 reads TGTGCCAGCAGCTCCGACCGACAGGGGGCACGGTATGGCTACACCTTC. Translated, it gives CASSSDRQGARYGYTF.

V gene TRBV30 combines with J gene TRBJ1-5; TRBD1 agrees at 9 bases. V lost 4 bases, J lost 4 bases, and 2 bases stayed unmatched. Germline assignment: CDR1 GTSNPN and CDR2 SVGIG (reference sequence). The CDR3 is made up of 13 amino acids. The chain's CDR3 is CAWTGTGNQPQHF. The DNA for the CDR3 is TGTGCCTGGACCGGGACAGGGAATCAGCCCCAGCATTTT.

The rearrangement links TRBV28 to TRBJ2-7; D is uncertain. The CDR3 runs to 16 residues. CDR1 is MDHEN, CDR2 SYDVKM, per germline. The ends were cut back, 5 bases at V and 2 bases at J, with 19 bases in the middle. The CDR3 here is CASSPPEKRVPYEQYF. For the CDR3, the DNA is TGTGCCAGCAGTCCCCCCGAGAAAAGGGTCCCCTACGAGCAGTACTTC.

The sample holds one count of this clone. The rearrangement uses TRBV9 and TRBJ1-3, with a tentative D call TRBD1 (6 bases). Germline lookup yields CDR1 SGDLS and CDR2 YYNGEE. Deletions cut 5 bases from V and 2 bases from J, with 17 bases between. This CDR3 spans 16 amino acids. The CDR3 reads CASSREQGLPGNTIYF. CDR3 coding DNA: TGTGCCAGCAGTCGAGAACAGGGACTTCCTGGAAACACCATATATTTT.

CDR3 nucleotide sequence: TGTGCCAGCAGTTACTCGTCGGGGCTAGAAGCTTTCTTT. Amino acid sequence: CASSYSSGLEAFF. This rearrangement joins TRBV6-5 to TRBJ1-1, with a tentative D call TRBD1 (5 bases). Trimming took 0 bases from V and 8 from J, leaving 10 bases between them. The CDR3 loop spans 13 amino acids. The V gene's germline CDR1 is MNHEY and CDR2 SVGAGI.

The rearrangement joins TRBV2 to TRBJ1-5; 8 nucleotides align to TRBD1. This CDR3 comprises 15 residues. Germline assignment: CDR1 SNHLY and CDR2 FYNNEI. J lost 1 base, V lost 6 bases, and 5 bases had no gene match. The CDR3: CASRVRTGSNQPQHF. CDR3 nucleotide sequence: TGTGCCAGCAGGGTTCGGACAGGGAGCAATCAGCCCCAGCATTTT.

V gene TRBV7-2 combines with J gene TRBJ2-3, with 8 bases identical to TRBD2. V shed 4 bases and J 3 bases; nucleotides not matched to a gene: 9. Germline loops: CDR1 SGHTA, CDR2 FQGNSA. This CDR3 has 16 residues. The CDR3, as DNA: TGTGCCAGCAGCTCCAGACTAGCGATGTTGACAGATACGCAGTATTTT. Its protein is CASSSRLAMLTDTQYF.

As regards this clone: Different DNA sequences within this sample yield the same CDR3. V and J are TRBV9 and TRBJ1-6; 7 nucleotides align to TRBD1. The ends lost 0 bases at V and 7 bases at J; junction bases unmatched: 4. The CDR3 consists of 15 residues. The germline gives CDR1 SGDLS, CDR2 YYNGEE. CDR3: CASSVEGAGNSPLHF. The CDR3 bases are TGTGCCAGCAGCGTAGAGGGGGCGGGAAATTCACCCCTCCACTTT.

In regard to this clone: Other DNA sequences from this sample encode an identical CDR3 as well. The chain has TRBV28 and TRBJ2-7; weak D call: TRBD2 (5 bases). CDR3 size: 12 residues. Per the germline V gene, CDR1 is MDHEN and CDR2 is SYDVKM. Trimming took off 3 bases at V and 7 bases at J, with 10 bases between the two ends. CDR3 DNA sequence: TGTGCCAGCAGTTTGAGTGGGAGTGAGCAGTACTTC. This codes for CASSLSGSEQYF.

This clone showed up just once. CDR3 sequence (DNA): TGTGCCAGCAGCTCTGCAGGGGGCGAACCCTATGGCTACACCTTC. Its translation is CASSSAGGEPYGYTF. The chain combines TRBV5-6 with TRBJ1-2; 8 nucleotides agree with TRBD1. This CDR3 is 15 amino acids long. The germline gives CDR1 SGHDT, CDR2 YYEEEE. V shed 3 bases and J 4 bases; nucleotides not matched to a gene: 8.

A few counts support this clone. The chain's CDR3 is CASSYQETGGYEQYF. CDR3 nucleotides: TGTGCCAGCAGTTATCAGGAGACAGGGGGCTACGAGCAGTACTTC. The J gene is TRBJ2-7, the V gene TRBV6-5; TRBD1 aligns across 9 bases. This CDR3 is built from 15 residues. The ends lost 3 bases at V and 3 bases at J; junction bases unmatched: 6. CDR1 is MNHEY, CDR2 SVGAGI, per germline.